The rows below give T cell receptor beta chains drawn from one sample of a study of T cell responses to AZD1222 COVID-19 vaccine. Clones were sequenced by immunoSEQ multiplex PCR, and TCRdb holds only the in-frame ones, with some missing. The sample records about 180,000 clones, almost 90% being singletons. The sample here was peripheral blood, taken on day 0 of AZD1222 vaccination. Source of these receptors: an adult in good health. The conserved cysteine and the conserved F or W are not part of the CDR3 here. Each record gives: V gene, J gene, CDR3 protein.

V: TRBV7-3
J: TRBJ1-2
CDR3: ASSLIPGDGYGYT

V: TRBV5-1
J: TRBJ1-1
CDR3: ASSLESGETEAF

V: TRBV21-1
J: TRBJ2-1
CDR3: ASSNYEGQAGASVYNEQF

V: TRBV7-2
J: TRBJ1-4
CDR3: ASSFHEKLF

V: TRBV7-3
J: TRBJ2-7
CDR3: ASSFSAGGQYEQY

V: TRBV30
J: TRBJ1-6
CDR3: AWSPGANSPLH

V: TRBV6-5
J: TRBJ1-5
CDR3: ASSPTGGYNQPQH

V: TRBV6-5
J: TRBJ1-1
CDR3: ASSYYRENTEAF

V: TRBV2
J: TRBJ1-4
CDR3: ASSRTAFNEKLF

V: TRBV7-2
J: TRBJ1-5
CDR3: ASSLQEAKPQH

V: TRBV2
J: TRBJ1-5
CDR3: ASSEIGQGLQPQH